The sample holds a few counts of the clone carrying this T cell receptor (beta chain). Antigen unknown. Assay used: immunoSEQ multiplex PCR; TCRdb lists only in-frame clones, some missing. Here the sample spans under 80,000 clones, roughly 88% being singletons. This record belongs to a study of OX40 agonist ivuxolimab in advanced cancers. Background on the study: Ivuxolimab, an antibody that agonizes OX40 (CD134), was administered to the patients. Dose-escalation patients' cancers were hepatocellular carcinoma, melanoma, renal cell or head and neck cancer.

Study-level results: On average, CD8+ T cells had more expanded clones than CD4+.

Germline-derived CDR1 and CDR2 are SGHRS and YFSETQ. The trim removed 1 base at V and 6 bases at J, leaving 3 bases unmatched. The CDR3 has 13 residues. No patient had autoimmune disease or received systemic immunosuppression. The chain has TRBV5-1 and TRBJ1-2; 7 bases fit TRBD1. The input for sequencing was CD4+ or CD8+ T cells sorted from blood, taken in a trial of the OX40 agonist ivuxolimab. The receptor comes from an adult with an advanced solid tumor such as melanoma, head and neck, liver or kidney cancer. The CDR3 loop is CASSLRQGDGYTF. The CDR3 nucleotides are TGCGCCAGCAGCTTGAGGCAGGGGGATGGCTACACCTTC.